Detailed here is one T cell receptor beta chain. Its antigen remains unknown. Germline V gene data show CDR1 as LGHDT and CDR2 as YNNKEL (reference sequence). This CDR3 has 15 residues. The ends were cut back, 4 bases at V and 0 bases at J, with 10 bases in the middle. The data were taken from a study of T cell responses to AZD1222 COVID-19 vaccine. Method: immunoSEQ multiplex PCR; TCRdb's copy keeps in-frame clones and lacks some. The data show about 130,000 clones, more than 70% seen once. Whole-study findings and limits: Possibly, clonal diversity was underestimated; donors were largely white British and included more females.

The clonotype originates from an adult who received the AZD1222 COVID-19 vaccine. The chain carries TRBV3-1 (or the pseudogene TRBV3-2) and TRBJ1-3, with D unclear. The sequenced sample was peripheral blood, obtained 28 days after the second AZD1222 dose. CDR3 amino acids: CASSRTYSSGNTIYF. CDR3 in DNA: TGTGCCAGCAGCCGTACTTACTCCTCTGGAAACACCATATATTTT.